These T cell receptor beta chains were read from a single sample in a study of blood T cell repertoires in COVID-19. Using immunoSEQ multiplex PCR, the repertoire was profiled, and TCRdb retains in-frame clones only, with some absent. The sample yields 95,000 to 150,000 clones, 84% seen once. Material for sequencing was PBMCs or T cells enriched from blood (not recorded which). The receptors were sampled from a woman between 25 and 40 years old who had recovered from COVID-19. The CDR3 runs from the conserved cysteine through the conserved F or W. Each record gives: CDR3 protein, J gene, V gene, D gene. The D gene is left open where the match is weak.

cdr3_aa: CASSSTGPRTEAFF; j_call: TRBJ1-1; v_call: TRBV25-1; d_call: .
cdr3_aa: CASSLRGDNTDTQYF; j_call: TRBJ2-3; v_call: TRBV7-2; d_call: .
cdr3_aa: CASSDIARGEQFF; j_call: TRBJ2-1; v_call: TRBV4-2; d_call: .
cdr3_aa: CASSILAGAPYNEQFF; j_call: TRBJ2-1; v_call: TRBV19; d_call: TRBD2
cdr3_aa: CSALQGPTF; j_call: TRBJ1-2; v_call: TRBV20-1; d_call: .
cdr3_aa: CASSQRGNSYNEQFF; j_call: TRBJ2-1; v_call: TRBV7-3; d_call: .
cdr3_aa: CASSLGGWSEGYEQYF; j_call: TRBJ2-7; v_call: TRBV7-6; d_call: .
cdr3_aa: CASSPSGQGTNQPQHF; j_call: TRBJ1-5; v_call: TRBV7-2; d_call: TRBD1
cdr3_aa: CASSEGASTDTQYF; j_call: TRBJ2-3; v_call: TRBV19; d_call: .
cdr3_aa: CASRLTGGPNTEAFF; j_call: TRBJ1-1; v_call: TRBV5-8; d_call: TRBD1
cdr3_aa: CASSFRTASSSYNSPLHF; j_call: TRBJ1-6; v_call: TRBV19; d_call: .
cdr3_aa: CASSSDNPGNTIYF; j_call: TRBJ1-3; v_call: TRBV28; d_call: .
cdr3_aa: CATSFWREPYEQYF; j_call: TRBJ2-7; v_call: TRBV24-1; d_call: TRBD2
cdr3_aa: CAISLTGNHEQFF; j_call: TRBJ2-1; v_call: TRBV10-3; d_call: TRBD1
cdr3_aa: CAWGELEEQFF; j_call: TRBJ2-1; v_call: TRBV30; d_call: .
cdr3_aa: CASSPSGAGNEQFF; j_call: TRBJ2-1; v_call: TRBV6-5; d_call: TRBD2
cdr3_aa: CASSQVTGINGEQFF; j_call: TRBJ2-1; v_call: TRBV4-1; d_call: .
cdr3_aa: CAIETGPPLHF; j_call: TRBJ1-6; v_call: TRBV10-3; d_call: .
cdr3_aa: CASSSTRNNEQFF; j_call: TRBJ2-1; v_call: TRBV7-7; d_call: .
cdr3_aa: CASSYPLAGRERGSYEQYF; j_call: TRBJ2-7; v_call: TRBV28; d_call: TRBD2
cdr3_aa: CALSGQDYNEQFF; j_call: TRBJ2-1; v_call: TRBV28; d_call: TRBD2
cdr3_aa: CASKTGKAGLDTQYF; j_call: TRBJ2-3; v_call: TRBV6-5; d_call: .
cdr3_aa: CASKEEGAGELFF; j_call: TRBJ2-2; v_call: TRBV7-9; d_call: .
cdr3_aa: CASSQGSGLANGELFF; j_call: TRBJ2-2; v_call: TRBV4-3; d_call: TRBD2
cdr3_aa: CAGETGQGINEQFF; j_call: TRBJ2-1; v_call: TRBV2; d_call: TRBD1
cdr3_aa: CASSRLGTGSSGANVLTF; j_call: TRBJ2-6; v_call: TRBV4-3; d_call: TRBD1
cdr3_aa: CASSPLDRGGTEAFF; j_call: TRBJ1-1; v_call: TRBV28; d_call: TRBD1
cdr3_aa: CASNNPGLAGLSYEQYF; j_call: TRBJ2-7; v_call: TRBV28; d_call: TRBD2
cdr3_aa: CAWSADRGSPLHF; j_call: TRBJ1-6; v_call: TRBV30; d_call: TRBD1
cdr3_aa: CASTPGTSGRNEQFF; j_call: TRBJ2-1; v_call: TRBV7-8; d_call: TRBD2
cdr3_aa: CASSQGGSGYSYEQYF; j_call: TRBJ2-7; v_call: TRBV4-2; d_call: .
cdr3_aa: CVSSQPRRGNTGELFF; j_call: TRBJ2-2; v_call: TRBV4-2; d_call: .
cdr3_aa: CASSRTGGSEYISSPLHF; j_call: TRBJ1-6; v_call: TRBV19; d_call: TRBD1
cdr3_aa: CASSLVRTEAFF; j_call: TRBJ1-1; v_call: TRBV7-9; d_call: .
cdr3_aa: CASRPTVPGQLYLYEQYF; j_call: TRBJ2-7; v_call: TRBV12-2; d_call: .
cdr3_aa: CASRVSGGPFRGELFF; j_call: TRBJ2-2; v_call: TRBV27; d_call: TRBD2
cdr3_aa: CASSYFGTGKNEQFF; j_call: TRBJ2-1; v_call: TRBV6-2/TRBV6-3; d_call: TRBD1
cdr3_aa: CASSLGTSGRGELFF; j_call: TRBJ2-2; v_call: TRBV6-5; d_call: TRBD2
cdr3_aa: CASSHGTRKEVNEQFF; j_call: TRBJ2-1; v_call: TRBV7-9; d_call: .
cdr3_aa: CASGPQGYTEAFF; j_call: TRBJ1-1; v_call: TRBV14; d_call: .
cdr3_aa: CASSPVQETQYF; j_call: TRBJ2-5; v_call: TRBV7-6; d_call: .
cdr3_aa: CASSINPLAGAKNIQYF; j_call: TRBJ2-4; v_call: TRBV19; d_call: TRBD2
cdr3_aa: CASSLSGSGRTQYF; j_call: TRBJ2-3; v_call: TRBV5-4; d_call: TRBD2